This T cell receptor beta chain originates from a study of blood T cell repertoires in COVID-19. Clones were sequenced by immunoSEQ multiplex PCR, and TCRdb holds only the in-frame ones, with some missing. The data contain 200,000 or so clones, roughly 81% of them singletons. The germline V gene encodes CDR1 LNHNV and CDR2 YYDKDF (reference sequence). Trimming shortened V by 9 bases and J by 4 bases, and 14 bases separated the two germline ends. The CDR3 is 13 amino acids. Material for sequencing was peripheral blood. This sequence originates from a woman aged 70-85 years with active or convalescent COVID-19. The chain combines TRBV15 with TRBJ2-3; possibly TRBD2 for D (6 bases). The CDR3 DNA reads as TGTGCCACGGGACTGGGACTTGCAGATACGCAGTATTTT. Amino acids: CATGLGLADTQYF. Filled out from reference TRBV15 and TRBJ2-3, the complete variable domain reads DAMVIQNPRYQVTQFGKPVTLSCSQTLNHNVMYWYQQKSSQAPKLLFHYYDKDFNNEADTPDNFQSRRPNTSFCFLDIRSPGLGDTAMYLCATGLGLADTQYFGPGTRLTVL.